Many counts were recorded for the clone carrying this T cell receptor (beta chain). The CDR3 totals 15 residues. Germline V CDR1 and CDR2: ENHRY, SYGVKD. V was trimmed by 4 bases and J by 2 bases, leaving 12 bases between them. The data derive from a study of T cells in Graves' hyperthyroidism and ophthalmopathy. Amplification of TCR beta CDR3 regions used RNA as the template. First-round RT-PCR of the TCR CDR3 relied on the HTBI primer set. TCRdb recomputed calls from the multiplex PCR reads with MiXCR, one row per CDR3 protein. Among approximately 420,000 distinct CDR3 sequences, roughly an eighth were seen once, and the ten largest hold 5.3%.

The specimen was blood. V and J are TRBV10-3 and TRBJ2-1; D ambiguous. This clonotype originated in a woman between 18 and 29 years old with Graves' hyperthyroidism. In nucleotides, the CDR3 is TGTGCCATCAGTGCGGACGTGCAAACCTACAATGAGCAGTTCTTC. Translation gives CAISADVQTYNEQFF.